The source of this T cell receptor (beta chain) is a study of T cell responses to AZD1222 COVID-19 vaccine. This table comes from immunoSEQ multiplex PCR, and its TCRdb copy is limited to in-frame clones, with some not included. The top ten clones hold roughly a fifth of a sample with approximately 60,000 clones, approximately 85% of them seen once. Of note for this clone: Its antigen is currently unknown.

Germline lookup yields CDR1 SGHKS and CDR2 YYEKEE (reference sequence). Trimming shortened V by 2 bases and J by 7 bases, and 16 bases separated the two germline ends. The CDR3 covers 15 residues. Findings and caveats of the study: Donors in the cohort were predominantly white British and more often female, and clonal diversity was possibly underestimated. No repertoire was sampled before or during the peak T cell response, only after it. Dominant CD4 TCR responses targeted spike regions 160-218 and 743-854.

The starting material was peripheral blood, obtained on day 0 of MenACWY control vaccination. This TCR was recovered from an adult in good health. This chain uses TRBV5-5 with TRBJ2-1; D is perhaps TRBD1 (5 bases). The CDR3, as DNA: TGTGCCAGCAGCTTTACGACAGCGCTCCCAAATGAGCAGTTCTTC. Its translation: CASSFTTALPNEQFF.